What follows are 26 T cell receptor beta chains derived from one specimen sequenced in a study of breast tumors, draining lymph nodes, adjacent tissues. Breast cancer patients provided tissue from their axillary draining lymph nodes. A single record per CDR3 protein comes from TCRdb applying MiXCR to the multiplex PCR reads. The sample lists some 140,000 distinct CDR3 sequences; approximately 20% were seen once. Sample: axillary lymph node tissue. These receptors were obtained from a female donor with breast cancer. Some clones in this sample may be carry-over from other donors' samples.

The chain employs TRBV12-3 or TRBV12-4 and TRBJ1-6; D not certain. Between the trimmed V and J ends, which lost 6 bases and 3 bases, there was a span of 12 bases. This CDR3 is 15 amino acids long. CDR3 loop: CASRFTSGYNSPLHF. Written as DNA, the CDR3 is TGTGCCAGCAGATTCACGTCTGGCTATAATTCACCCCTCCACTTT.

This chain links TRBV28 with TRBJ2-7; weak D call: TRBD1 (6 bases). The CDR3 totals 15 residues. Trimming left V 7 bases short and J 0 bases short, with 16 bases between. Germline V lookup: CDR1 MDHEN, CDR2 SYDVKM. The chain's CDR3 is CASKSQGLVSYEQYF. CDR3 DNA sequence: TGTGCCAGCAAGTCACAGGGTCTAGTCTCCTACGAGCAGTACTTC.

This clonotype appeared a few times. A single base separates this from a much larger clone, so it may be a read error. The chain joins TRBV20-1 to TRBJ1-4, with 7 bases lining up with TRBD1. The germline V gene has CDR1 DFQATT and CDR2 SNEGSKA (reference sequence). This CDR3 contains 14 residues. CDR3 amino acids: CSARGGQLNEKLSF. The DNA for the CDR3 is TGCAGTGCTAGAGGGGGACAGTTAAATGAAAAACTGTCTTTT.

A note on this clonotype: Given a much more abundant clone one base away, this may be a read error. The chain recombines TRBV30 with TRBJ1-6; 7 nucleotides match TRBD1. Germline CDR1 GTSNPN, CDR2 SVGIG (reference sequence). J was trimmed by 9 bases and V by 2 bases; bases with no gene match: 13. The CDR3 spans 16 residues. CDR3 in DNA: TGTGCCTGGAGTTCATTATGGGGACAGAATAGTTCACCCCTCCACTTT. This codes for CAWSSLWGQNSSPLHF.

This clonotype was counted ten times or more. In DNA, the CDR3 is TGTGCCAGCAGTCCCGGCGGACTAGCGAGCACAGATACGCAGTATTTT. Amino acids: CASSPGGLASTDTQYF. The rearrangement joins TRBV2 to TRBJ2-3; TRBD2 agrees at 9 bases. The length of the CDR3 is 16 residues. Germline assignment: CDR1 SNHLY and CDR2 FYNNEI. V dropped 5 bases and J dropped 0; count of bases not matched to a gene: 6.

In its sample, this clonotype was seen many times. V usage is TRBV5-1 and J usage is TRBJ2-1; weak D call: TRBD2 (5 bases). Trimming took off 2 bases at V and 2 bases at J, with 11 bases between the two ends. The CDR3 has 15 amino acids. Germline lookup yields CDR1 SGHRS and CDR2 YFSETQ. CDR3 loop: CASSFGSGAYNEQFF. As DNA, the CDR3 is TGCGCCAGCAGCTTTGGGAGCGGAGCCTACAATGAGCAGTTCTTC.

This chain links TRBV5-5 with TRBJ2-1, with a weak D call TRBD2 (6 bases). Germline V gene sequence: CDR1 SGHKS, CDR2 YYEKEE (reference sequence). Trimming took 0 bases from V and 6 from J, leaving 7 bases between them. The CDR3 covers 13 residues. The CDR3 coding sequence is TGTGCCAGCAGCTTGGTGACTAGCAATGAGCAGTTCTTC. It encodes CASSLVTSNEQFF.

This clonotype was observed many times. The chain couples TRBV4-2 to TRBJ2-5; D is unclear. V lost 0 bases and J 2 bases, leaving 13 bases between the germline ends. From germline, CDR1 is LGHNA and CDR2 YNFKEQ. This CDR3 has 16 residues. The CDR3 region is CASSQETGRAQETQYF. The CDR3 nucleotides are TGTGCCAGCAGCCAAGAGACTGGGCGCGCTCAAGAGACCCAGTACTTC.

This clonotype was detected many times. The CDR3 nucleotides are TGCGCCAGCAGCTTGGGAGCGGGAGCAACAGATACGCAGTATTTT. Translated, it gives CASSLGAGATDTQYF. The genes are TRBV5-1 and TRBJ2-3, with 8 bases identical to TRBD2. This CDR3 has 15 amino acids. V was pared by 0 bases and J by 3 bases, with 3 bases of the junction left unmatched. In germline, CDR1 is SGHRS, CDR2 YFSETQ.

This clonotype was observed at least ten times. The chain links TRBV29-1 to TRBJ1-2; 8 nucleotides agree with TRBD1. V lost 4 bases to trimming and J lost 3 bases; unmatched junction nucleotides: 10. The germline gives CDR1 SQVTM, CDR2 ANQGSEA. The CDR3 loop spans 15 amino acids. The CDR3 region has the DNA TGCAGCGTTGTGATGGGGGGACAGGACTACTATGGCTACACCTTC. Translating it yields CSVVMGGQDYYGYTF.

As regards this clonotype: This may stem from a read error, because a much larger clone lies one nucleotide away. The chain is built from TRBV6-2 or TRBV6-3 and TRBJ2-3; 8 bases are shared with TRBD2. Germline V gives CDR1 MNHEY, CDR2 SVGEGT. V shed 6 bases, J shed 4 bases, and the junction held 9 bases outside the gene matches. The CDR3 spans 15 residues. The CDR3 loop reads CASRAGTRVADTQYF. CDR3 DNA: TGTGCCAGCAGAGCCGGGACTAGAGTGGCAGATACGCAGTATTTT.

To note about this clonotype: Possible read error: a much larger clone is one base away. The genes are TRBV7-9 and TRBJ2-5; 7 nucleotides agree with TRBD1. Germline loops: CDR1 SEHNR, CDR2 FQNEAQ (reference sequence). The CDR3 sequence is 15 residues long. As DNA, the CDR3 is TGTGCCAGCAGCTCGGACCGGGACAGAAAAGAGTCCCAGTACTTC. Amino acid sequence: CASSSDRDRKESQYF.

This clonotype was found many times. Here the CDR3 reads CSARPSGFGNSPLHF. The CDR3 DNA reads TGCAGTGCTAGGCCGTCGGGGTTTGGGAATTCACCCCTCCACTTT. The chain has TRBV20-1 and TRBJ1-6; unclear D gene. Trimming took off 3 bases at V and 7 bases at J, with 16 bases between the two ends. The germline V gene encodes CDR1 DFQATT and CDR2 SNEGSKA (reference sequence). The CDR3 contains 15 residues.

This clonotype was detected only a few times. This chain's CDR3 is CASNRQGLDEKLFF. CDR3 sequence (DNA): TGTGCCAGCAACCGACAGGGTCTTGATGAAAAACTGTTTTTT. The chain recombines TRBV5-4 with TRBJ1-4, with 7 bases aligning to TRBD1. The ends lost 6 bases at V and 6 bases at J; junction bases unmatched: 8. The CDR3 has 14 amino acids. CDR1 is SGHNT, CDR2 YYREEE, per germline (reference sequence).

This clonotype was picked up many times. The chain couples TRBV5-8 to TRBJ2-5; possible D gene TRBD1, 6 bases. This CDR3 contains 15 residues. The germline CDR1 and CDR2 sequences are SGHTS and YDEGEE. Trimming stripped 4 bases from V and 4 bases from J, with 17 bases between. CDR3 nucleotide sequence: TGTGCCAGCAGCCCGACAGGTTACAGAGGAGAGACCCAGTACTTC. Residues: CASSPTGYRGETQYF.

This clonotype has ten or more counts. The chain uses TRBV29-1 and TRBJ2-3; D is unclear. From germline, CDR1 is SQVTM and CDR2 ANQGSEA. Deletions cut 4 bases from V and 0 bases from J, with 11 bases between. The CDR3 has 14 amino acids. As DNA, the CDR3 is TGCAGCGTTGTCGTGGGCCCTAGCACAGATACGCAGTATTTT. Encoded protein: CSVVVGPSTDTQYF.

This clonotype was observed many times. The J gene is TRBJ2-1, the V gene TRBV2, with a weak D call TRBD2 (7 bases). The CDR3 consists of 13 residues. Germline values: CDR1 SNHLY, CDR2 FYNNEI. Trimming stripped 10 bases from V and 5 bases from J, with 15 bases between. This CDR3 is CATGGQRDNEQFF. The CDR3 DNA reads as TGTGCCACCGGGGGGCAGAGAGACAATGAGCAGTTCTTC. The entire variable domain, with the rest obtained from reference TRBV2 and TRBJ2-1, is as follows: EPEVTQTPSHQVTQMGQEVILRCVPISNHLYFYWYRQILGQKVEFLVSFYNNEISEKSEIFDDQFSVERPDGSNFTLKIRSTKLEDSAMYFCATGGQRDNEQFFGPGTRLTVL.

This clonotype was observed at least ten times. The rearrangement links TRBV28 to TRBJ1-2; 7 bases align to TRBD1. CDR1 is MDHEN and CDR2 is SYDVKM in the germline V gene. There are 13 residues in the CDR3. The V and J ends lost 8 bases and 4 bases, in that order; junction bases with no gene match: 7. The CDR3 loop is CASSGQRFYGYTF. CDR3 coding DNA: TGTGCCAGCTCGGGACAGCGGTTCTATGGCTACACCTTC.

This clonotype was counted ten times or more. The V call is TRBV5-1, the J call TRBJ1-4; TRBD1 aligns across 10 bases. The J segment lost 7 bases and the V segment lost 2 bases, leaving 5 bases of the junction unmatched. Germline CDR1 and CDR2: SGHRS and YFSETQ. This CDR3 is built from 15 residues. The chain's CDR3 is CASSLSGQGIEKLFF. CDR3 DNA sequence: TGCGCCAGCAGCTTATCGGGACAGGGGATTGAAAAACTGTTTTTT.

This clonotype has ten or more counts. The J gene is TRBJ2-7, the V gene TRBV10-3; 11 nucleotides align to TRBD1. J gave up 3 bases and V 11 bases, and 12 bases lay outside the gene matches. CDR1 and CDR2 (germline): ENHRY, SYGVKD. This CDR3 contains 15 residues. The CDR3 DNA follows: TGTGCCGCCCAAACGCGGGGACAGGGGGGCTACGAGCAGTACTTC. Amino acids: CAAQTRGQGGYEQYF.

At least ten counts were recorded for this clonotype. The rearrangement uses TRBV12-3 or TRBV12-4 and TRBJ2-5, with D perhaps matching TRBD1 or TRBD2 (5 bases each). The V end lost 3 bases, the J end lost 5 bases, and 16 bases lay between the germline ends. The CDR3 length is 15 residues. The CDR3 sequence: CASSFRGTRGETQYF. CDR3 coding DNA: TGTGCCAGCAGTTTTAGGGGAACCCGCGGGGAGACCCAGTACTTC.

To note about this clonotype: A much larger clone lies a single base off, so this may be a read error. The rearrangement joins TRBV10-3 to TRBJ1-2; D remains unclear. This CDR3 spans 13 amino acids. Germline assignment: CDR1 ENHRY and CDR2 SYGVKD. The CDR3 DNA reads TGTGTCATCAGTGGGCAACCTCGGGATGGCTACACCTTC. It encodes CVISGQPRDGYTF.

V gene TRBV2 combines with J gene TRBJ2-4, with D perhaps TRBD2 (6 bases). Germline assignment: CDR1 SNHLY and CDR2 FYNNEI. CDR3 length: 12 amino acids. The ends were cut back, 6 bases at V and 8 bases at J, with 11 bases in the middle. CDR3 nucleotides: TGTGCCAGCAGCTCTCGGAGGGACATTCAGTACTTC. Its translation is CASSSRRDIQYF. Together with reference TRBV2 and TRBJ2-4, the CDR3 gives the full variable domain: EPEVTQTPSHQVTQMGQEVILRCVPISNHLYFYWYRQILGQKVEFLVSFYNNEISEKSEIFDDQFSVERPDGSNFTLKIRSTKLEDSAMYFCASSSRRDIQYFGAGTRLSVL.

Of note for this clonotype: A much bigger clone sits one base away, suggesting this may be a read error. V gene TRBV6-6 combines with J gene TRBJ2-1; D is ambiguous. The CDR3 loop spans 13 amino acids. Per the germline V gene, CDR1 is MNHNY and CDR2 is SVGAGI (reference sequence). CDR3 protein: CASRTSSYNEQLF. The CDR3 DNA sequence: TGTGCCAGCAGAACGAGCTCCTACAATGAGCAGCTCTTC.

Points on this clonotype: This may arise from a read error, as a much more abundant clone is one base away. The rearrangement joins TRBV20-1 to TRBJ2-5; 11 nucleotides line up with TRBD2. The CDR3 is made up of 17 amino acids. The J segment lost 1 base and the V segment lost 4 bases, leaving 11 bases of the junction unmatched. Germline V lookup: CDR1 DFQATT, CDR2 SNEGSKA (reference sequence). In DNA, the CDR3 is TGCAGTGCTATATCTCTCCGGGGACTAGCGGTCCAAGAGACCCAGTACTTC. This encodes CSAISLRGLAVQETQYF.

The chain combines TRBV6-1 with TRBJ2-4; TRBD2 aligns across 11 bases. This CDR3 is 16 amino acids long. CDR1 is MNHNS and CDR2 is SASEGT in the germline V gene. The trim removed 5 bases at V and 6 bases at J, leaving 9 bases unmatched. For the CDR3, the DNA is TGTGCCAGCAGTCCATCTAGCGGGAGGCCCACAAACATTCAGTACTTC. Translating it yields CASSPSSGRPTNIQYF.